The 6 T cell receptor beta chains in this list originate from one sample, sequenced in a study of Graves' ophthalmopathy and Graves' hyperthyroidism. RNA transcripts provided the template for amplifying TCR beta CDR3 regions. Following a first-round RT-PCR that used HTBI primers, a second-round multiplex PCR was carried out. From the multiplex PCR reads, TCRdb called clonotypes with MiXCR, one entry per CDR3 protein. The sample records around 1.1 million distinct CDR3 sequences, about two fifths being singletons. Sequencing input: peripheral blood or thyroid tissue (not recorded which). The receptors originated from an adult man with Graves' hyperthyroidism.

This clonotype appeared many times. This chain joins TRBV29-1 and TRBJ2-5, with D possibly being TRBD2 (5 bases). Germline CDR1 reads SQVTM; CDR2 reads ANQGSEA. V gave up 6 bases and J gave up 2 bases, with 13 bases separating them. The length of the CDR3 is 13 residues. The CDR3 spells CSVSVDWQETQYF. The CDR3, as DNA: TGCAGCGTGTCGGTGGACTGGCAAGAGACCCAGTACTTC.

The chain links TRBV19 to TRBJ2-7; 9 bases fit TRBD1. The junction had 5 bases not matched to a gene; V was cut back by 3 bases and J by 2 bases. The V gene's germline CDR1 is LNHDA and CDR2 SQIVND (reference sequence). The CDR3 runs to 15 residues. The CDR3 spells CASSIRTGGAYEQYF. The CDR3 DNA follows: TGTGCCAGTAGTATCCGAACAGGGGGCGCCTACGAGCAGTACTTC.

The CDR3 protein is CASSLVDSLNGDGYTF. Here the CDR3 DNA reads TGCGCCAGCAGCTTAGTGGACAGCCTAAATGGGGATGGCTACACCTTC. The rearrangement uses TRBV5-1 and TRBJ1-2; D is perhaps TRBD1 (6 bases). Germline lookup yields CDR1 SGHRS and CDR2 YFSETQ. This CDR3 contains 16 residues. The V end was cut by 2 bases, the J end by 6 bases, with 20 bases between.

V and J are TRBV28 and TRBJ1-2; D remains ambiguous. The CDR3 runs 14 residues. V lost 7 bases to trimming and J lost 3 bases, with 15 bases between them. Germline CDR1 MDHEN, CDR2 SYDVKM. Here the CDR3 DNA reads TGTGCCAGCACCGCCATAGACCTGTACTATGGCTACACCTTC. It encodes CASTAIDLYYGYTF.

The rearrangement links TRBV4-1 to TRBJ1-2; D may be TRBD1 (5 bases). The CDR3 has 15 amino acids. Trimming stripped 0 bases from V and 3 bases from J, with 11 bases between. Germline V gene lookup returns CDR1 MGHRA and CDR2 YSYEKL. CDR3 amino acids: CASSQETRGDYGYTF. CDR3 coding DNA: TGCGCCAGCAGCCAAGAAACCCGGGGGGACTATGGCTACACCTTC.

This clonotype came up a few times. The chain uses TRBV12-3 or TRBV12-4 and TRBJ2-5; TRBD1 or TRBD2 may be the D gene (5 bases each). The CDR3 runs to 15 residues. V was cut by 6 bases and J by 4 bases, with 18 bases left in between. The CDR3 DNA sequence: TGTGCCAGCAGATCCGTGACGGGTGGGGGAGAGACCCAGTACTTC. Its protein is CASRSVTGGGETQYF.